The source of this TCR beta chain is a study of early T cells in non-severe SARS-CoV-2 infection. TCRdb itself ran the 5' RACE reads through MiXCR, one entry per CDR3 protein. The table has over 60,000 distinct CDR3 sequences, roughly 8.7% seen once. This clonotype was observed at least ten times. This CDR3 spans 15 amino acids. The germline V gene has CDR1 SGHNT and CDR2 YYREEE (reference sequence). V lost 1 base to trimming and J lost 0 bases, with 11 bases between them. Sequencing was done on a sample of whole blood. This chain connects TRBV5-4 to TRBJ2-7; maybe TRBD2 (5 bases). The sequence came from an adult who was a healthcare worker with PCR-confirmed SARS-CoV-2 infection or an uninfected control (not recorded which). The CDR3 region has the DNA TGTGCCAGCAGCTTGAAAGGGAGTAGCTCCTACGAGCAGTACTTC. It is translated as CASSLKGSSSYEQYF.